The rows below give T cell receptor beta chains drawn from one sample of a study of Graves' ophthalmopathy and Graves' hyperthyroidism. MiXCR was run by TCRdb on the multiplex PCR reads, yielding one entry per CDR3 protein. The table records roughly 50,000 distinct CDR3 sequences, less than 65% of them present only once. The sequenced material came from peripheral blood. The receptors derive from an adult man with Graves' ophthalmopathy. The CDR3 runs from the conserved cysteine through the conserved F or W. A D gene is named only where the DNA matches it firmly. Clone sizes are given selectively: once, few, many, or a class where the clone is expanded.

TGCAGTGCTAGAGAAGCCGGGGCTCGGAACACTGAAGCTTTCTTT | CSAREAGARNTEAFF | TRBJ1-1 | TRBV20-1 | NA | NA
TGCAGTGCTAGACCGGGGCTAGCGGGAAATCAAGAGACCCAGTACTTC | CSARPGLAGNQETQYF | TRBJ2-5 | TRBV20-1 | many | TRBD2
TGCGCCAGCAGCCCCGGGACAGGGGCCAATCTGTTCTTC | CASSPGTGANLFF | TRBJ2-1 | TRBV5-1 | NA | TRBD1
TGTGCCAGCAGTCAACAGGGGAGTTACACTGAAGCTTTCTTT | CASSQQGSYTEAFF | TRBJ1-1 | TRBV12-3/TRBV12-4 | many | TRBD1
TGCGCCAGCAAACGTCCCGGGACGGTGGTGGGGGCCACAGATACGCAGTATTTT | CASKRPGTVVGATDTQYF | TRBJ2-3 | TRBV10-1 | many | NA
TGTGCCACCAGTGACGGGCTGACTGAAGCTTTCTTT | CATSDGLTEAFF | TRBJ1-1 | TRBV24-1 | NA | NA
TGTGCCAGTAAAAGACGGGAGGGCCATTATGAGCAGTTCTTC | CASKRREGHYEQFF | TRBJ2-1 | TRBV19 | NA | TRBD2
TGTGCCAGCAGTGAATTGTCCGGGGCCCACTACGAGCAGTACTTC | CASSELSGAHYEQYF | TRBJ2-7 | TRBV25-1 | many | NA
TGCAGTGCTAGAGATACTAGCGGGGGTGACAATGAGCAGTTCTTC | CSARDTSGGDNEQFF | TRBJ2-1 | TRBV20-1 | many | TRBD2
TGCAGTGCTAGAACCGGGACTAGCGGGCGGGGTACGCAGTATTTT | CSARTGTSGRGTQYF | TRBJ2-3 | TRBV20-1 | many | TRBD2
TGTGCCAGCAGCTTATGGGGGACAGCCCAAGAGACCCAGTACTTC | CASSLWGTAQETQYF | TRBJ2-5 | TRBV7-2 | many | TRBD1
TGTGCCAGCAGCTTAACAGGGGGCACTGAAGCTTTCTTT | CASSLTGGTEAFF | TRBJ1-1 | TRBV7-8 | many | TRBD1
TGTGCCAGTAGTATTGACAGGCTCGGAACCGGGGAGCTGTTTTTT | CASSIDRLGTGELFF | TRBJ2-2 | TRBV19 | many | NA
TGCAGTGCTAGGAACCTCGGGACACAAACCTACGAGCAGTACTTC | CSARNLGTQTYEQYF | TRBJ2-7 | TRBV20-1 | NA | NA
TGTGCCAGCAGTGAAGCCCTCAGGTGGACAGGAAAAAACATTCGGTACTTC | CASSEALRWTGKNIRYF | TRBJ2-4 | TRBV2 | NA | TRBD1
TGTGCCAGCCTAGTTGGGAGGGCCGGGGAGCTGTTTTTT | CASLVGRAGELFF | TRBJ2-2 | TRBV19 | NA | TRBD2
TGTGCCAGCAGCGTAGAGGTTAGCGGGGCCAATGAGCAGTTCTTC | CASSVEVSGANEQFF | TRBJ2-1 | TRBV9 | NA | TRBD2
TGTGCCAGCAGTTCCGGGGCCAACTATGGCTACACCTTC | CASSSGANYGYTF | TRBJ1-2 | TRBV28 | many | NA
TGTGCCAGTATCGGCTCTGGGGCCAACGTCCTGACTTTC | CASIGSGANVLTF | TRBJ2-6 | TRBV19 | few | NA
TGTGCCAGCAGTGACCCCGTAGCGGGGATAAACCAAGAGACCCAGTACTTC | CASSDPVAGINQETQYF | TRBJ2-5 | TRBV6-4 | NA | TRBD2
TGTGCCATCAGTGATCTACAGCTTCAAGAGACCCAGTACTTC | CAISDLQLQETQYF | TRBJ2-5 | TRBV10-3 | once | NA
TGCGCCAGCAGCCAAGACAGGGAAGAGACCCAGTACTTC | CASSQDREETQYF | TRBJ2-5 | TRBV4-1 | NA | NA
TGCAGTGCTAGAGTCCTCGGGAGAGAGACAGCTGAAGCTTTCTTT | CSARVLGRETAEAFF | TRBJ1-1 | TRBV20-1 | NA | NA
TGTGCCACCAGTGAGGGCAGCACAGATACGCAGTATTTT | CATSEGSTDTQYF | TRBJ2-3 | TRBV24-1 | NA | NA
TGTGCCAGCAGCCGGGGACAGGTAGAAGAAGAGCTGTTTTTT | CASSRGQVEEELFF | TRBJ1-4 | TRBV7-2 | once | TRBD1
TGCAGCGCCGCTCACTGGCCCACTCCCCCATACTTC | CSAAHWPTPPYF | TRBJ1-2 | TRBV29-1 | medium-sized | NA
TGCAGTGCTAGACTAGCGGGAGACACCGGGGAGCTGTTTTTT | CSARLAGDTGELFF | TRBJ2-2 | TRBV20-1 | few | TRBD2
TGCAGCGTTGATGGTGGGGCAGGGTGGAACCAAGAGACCCAGTACTTC | CSVDGGAGWNQETQYF | TRBJ2-5 | TRBV29-1 | NA | NA